These 8 T cell receptor beta chains share one sample of origin, sequenced in a study of technical replicates of blood from a few donors. Sequencing used immunoSEQ multiplex PCR; TCRdb keeps in-frame clones, though not all of them. The repertoire holds around 60,000 clones, with approximately 92% as singletons. The sequenced sample consisted of PBMCs. The receptors shown here come from a human donor in good health. Some clones in this sample may be carry-over from other donors' samples.

Written as DNA, the CDR3 is TGTGCCAGCTCACCTCAGGACCGGCCTCTTTTCGGGAAAGGGAATAATGAGCAGTTCTTC. It is translated as CASSPQDRPLFGKGNNEQFF. The chain is built from TRBV18 and TRBJ2-1; possible D gene TRBD2, 5 bases. The germline V gene has CDR1 KGHSH and CDR2 LQKENI. V dropped 3 bases and J dropped 7 bases, with 31 bases sitting between them. There are 20 residues in the CDR3.

The chain carries TRBV7-9 and TRBJ2-7; D might be TRBD1 (6 bases). Germline V gene data show CDR1 as SEHNR and CDR2 as FQNEAQ (reference sequence). The CDR3 runs 16 residues. V shed 6 bases and J shed 5 bases, with 23 bases lying between them. The CDR3 region has the DNA TGTGCCAGCAGAACCGTCAGGGGTGGCGGATGGGACGAGCAGTACTTC. It translates to CASRTVRGGGWDEQYF.

The gene calls are TRBV5-6 and TRBJ2-7; no firm D call. CDR1 and CDR2 from the germline V gene are SGHDT and YYEEEE. The V and J ends lost 0 bases and 0 bases respectively, with 13 bases between them. The CDR3 sequence is 16 residues long. CDR3 sequence reads: CASSLGPAESSYEQYF. Written as DNA, the CDR3 is TGTGCCAGCAGCTTGGGACCGGCGGAGAGCTCCTACGAGCAGTACTTC.

The genes are TRBV7-9 and TRBJ2-1, with D tentatively TRBD1 (5 bases). The CDR3 sequence is 13 residues long. Germline loops: CDR1 SEHNR, CDR2 FQNEAQ (reference sequence). Trimming took 5 bases from V and 8 from J, leaving 13 bases between them. CDR3 residues: CASSLQGVDEQFF. CDR3 DNA sequence: TGTGCCAGCAGCCTACAAGGGGTGGATGAGCAGTTCTTC.

The chain combines TRBV5-1 with TRBJ2-7, with TRBD2 matching over 7 bases. With 0 bases clipped from V and 0 bases from J, the junction kept 6 bases outside the gene matches. Germline V gives CDR1 SGHRS, CDR2 YFSETQ. The CDR3 has 16 amino acids. The CDR3: CASSLGPAGTSYEQYF. The CDR3 DNA follows: TGCGCCAGCAGCTTGGGTCCAGCGGGGACCTCCTACGAGCAGTACTTC. The full variable domain, with the rest looked up from reference TRBV5-1 and TRBJ2-7, is KAGVTQTPRYLIKTRGQQVTLSCSPISGHRSVSWYQQTPGQGLQFLFEYFSETQRNKGNFPGRFSGRQFSNSRSEMNVSTLELGDSALYLCASSLGPAGTSYEQYFGPGTRLTVT.

This clone showed up just a few times. The chain has TRBV7-3 and TRBJ2-2; no definite D call. V was pared by 5 bases and J by 6 bases, with 16 bases between. CDR1 is SGHTA and CDR2 is FQGTGA in the germline V gene. CDR3 length equals 15 residues. Here the CDR3 reads CASSLNALTAGELFF. The CDR3 region has the DNA TGTGCCAGCAGCCTCAATGCACTGACTGCCGGGGAGCTGTTTTTT.

This clone was seen once. The chain joins TRBV11-3 to TRBJ2-1, with TRBD2 identical over 13 bases. Germline V gives CDR1 SGHNT, CDR2 YENEEA. CDR3 size: 15 residues. The trim removed 4 bases at V and 8 bases at J, leaving 5 bases unmatched. The CDR3, as DNA: TGTGCCAGCAGCTCCACTAGCGGGAGGGTCTATGAGCAGTTCTTC. Translating it yields CASSSTSGRVYEQFF.

The gene calls are TRBV4-1 and TRBJ2-3; 11 bases are a match to TRBD2. With 9 bases clipped from V and 2 bases from J, the junction kept 19 bases outside the gene matches. CDR1 and CDR2 (germline): MGHRA, YSYEKL. This CDR3 is 19 amino acids long. CDR3 region: CASSRLAGTKNNHTDTQYF. DNA of the CDR3: TGCGCCAGTTCGCGACTAGCGGGGACCAAAAATAATCACACAGATACGCAGTATTTT.